These 6 T cell receptor beta chains originate from one sample sequenced in a study of blood T cells in healthy people across ages. Through a sample-barcoded 5' primer and a J-beta primer mix, a second PCR was run for roughly 6 to 11 cycles. TCRdb reanalysed the 5' RACE reads using MiXCR and keeps one entry per CDR3 protein. The sample lists just over 800,000 distinct CDR3 sequences, under 80% occurring once. Sequencing used blood. The origin of the receptors is a man younger than 45 in good health.

The chain has TRBV29-1 and TRBJ2-7; 9 positions agree with TRBD1. The V gene's germline CDR1 is SQVTM and CDR2 ANQGSEA. J lost 5 bases, V lost 7 bases, and 3 bases had no gene match. The CDR3 covers 11 residues. The CDR3 sequence: CSGGQGNEQYF. The CDR3 nucleotides are TGCAGCGGAGGACAGGGGAACGAGCAGTACTTC.

Here the CDR3 reads CASSPEAGDTQYF. Written as DNA, the CDR3 is TGTGCCAGCAGCCCAGAGGCGGGTGATACGCAGTATTTT. J is TRBJ2-3 and V is TRBV9; possible D gene TRBD2, 5 bases. The V end lost 4 bases, the J end lost 6 bases, and 12 bases lay between the germline ends. The CDR3 runs 13 residues. Germline V lookup: CDR1 SGDLS, CDR2 YYNGEE.

The chain couples TRBV6-5 to TRBJ1-1, with TRBD1 identical over 9 bases. CDR1 is MNHEY, CDR2 SVGAGI, per germline. V was pared by 6 bases and J by 7 bases, with 3 bases of the junction left unmatched. There are 12 residues in the CDR3. CDR3 DNA sequence: TGTGCCAGCAGCAGACAGGGGGATGAAGCTTTCTTT. Protein sequence: CASSRQGDEAFF.

This clonotype has more than one count but fewer than ten. This chain links TRBV11-2 with TRBJ2-1, with D perhaps matching TRBD2 (6 bases). This CDR3 is 15 amino acids long. Germline V gene lookup returns CDR1 SGHAT and CDR2 FQNNGV. V dropped 1 base and J dropped 9 bases, with 16 bases sitting between them. The CDR3 DNA is TGTGCCAGCAGCTTAGCTGCGGGGAGGATTGGTGAGCAGTTCTTC. Amino acid sequence: CASSLAAGRIGEQFF.

Only a few counts were recorded for this clonotype. This chain connects TRBV6-2 or TRBV6-3 to TRBJ1-2; D ambiguous. This CDR3 spans 13 amino acids. Trimming stripped 4 bases from V and 5 bases from J, with 11 bases between. The germline V gene encodes CDR1 MNHEY and CDR2 SVGEGT. CDR3 amino acids: CASSFVGWYGYTF. The CDR3 DNA sequence: TGTGCCAGCAGTTTCGTCGGGTGGTATGGCTACACCTTC.

The rearrangement links TRBV4-2 to TRBJ1-2; 7 bases align to TRBD1. V trimming: 0 bases; J trimming: 4 bases; junction bases outside the gene matches: 8. The length of the CDR3 is 16 residues. The V gene's germline CDR1 is LGHNA and CDR2 YNFKEQ. The CDR3: CASSQESRGASYGYTF. Written as DNA, the CDR3 is TGTGCCAGCAGCCAAGAATCCAGGGGGGCGAGCTATGGCTACACCTTC.